The present T cell receptor beta chain was sequenced within a study of blood T cell repertoires in COVID-19. About the research overall: Acute and convalescent COVID-19 samples came from the United States, Italy and Spain. Sources were T cells, B-cell-depleted T cells, or PBMCs; the material itself was cDNA or gDNA.

This clone was seen a handful of times. Original handling: Nucleated cell counts were estimated from reference gene primer amplification. The assay was immunoSEQ multiplex PCR, and TCRdb's table has in-frame clones only and misses some. V, J and clone size were drawn from that table, and D and trimming were deduced from the DNA. The sample includes approximately 220,000 clones, less than 90% of them seen just once. Clinical history reported by participants formed the basis on which cohorts were assigned. The CDR3 extends over 17 amino acids. J was trimmed by 2 bases and V by 2 bases; bases with no gene match: 12. Germline CDR1 reads MDHEN; CDR2 reads SYDVKM.

The receptor comes from a woman between 40 and 55 years old who had recovered from COVID-19. The chain is built from TRBV28 and TRBJ2-7; 7 bases are shared with TRBD2. Sequences were obtained from PBMCs or T cells enriched from blood (not recorded which). Here the CDR3 DNA reads TGTGCCAGCAGTTTACCTTTCGTGGGGGGGAGGGCCTACGAGCAGTACTTC. Translated, it gives CASSLPFVGGRAYEQYF.